A single sample gave rise to the 2 T cell receptor beta chains below, sequenced in a study of blood T cell repertoires in COVID-19. Profiling relied on immunoSEQ multiplex PCR, and the TCRdb table lists in-frame clones only, not all of them. The repertoire holds a few hundred thousand clones, with approximately 86% as singletons. Material for sequencing was peripheral blood. The receptors derive from a woman aged 45-65 years who had recovered from COVID-19.

This chain uses TRBV4-3 with TRBJ2-1, with D perhaps matching TRBD1 (5 bases). The germline CDR1 and CDR2 sequences are LGHNA and YSLEER. V lost 0 bases to trimming and J lost 5 bases, with 11 bases between them. CDR3 length: 15 amino acids. The CDR3 spells CASSQEGRADNEQFF. The CDR3, as DNA: TGCGCCAGCAGCCAAGAGGGCAGGGCCGACAATGAGCAGTTCTTC.

The rearrangement links TRBV9 to TRBJ2-7, with a tentative D call TRBD1 (6 bases). CDR3 size: 15 residues. CDR1 is SGDLS and CDR2 is YYNGEE in the germline V gene. The V end lost 2 bases, the J end lost 3 bases, and 15 bases lay between the germline ends. CDR3 protein: CASSVRTGSVYEQYF. The CDR3 DNA sequence: TGTGCCAGCAGCGTCCGCACAGGGTCGGTCTACGAGCAGTACTTC.